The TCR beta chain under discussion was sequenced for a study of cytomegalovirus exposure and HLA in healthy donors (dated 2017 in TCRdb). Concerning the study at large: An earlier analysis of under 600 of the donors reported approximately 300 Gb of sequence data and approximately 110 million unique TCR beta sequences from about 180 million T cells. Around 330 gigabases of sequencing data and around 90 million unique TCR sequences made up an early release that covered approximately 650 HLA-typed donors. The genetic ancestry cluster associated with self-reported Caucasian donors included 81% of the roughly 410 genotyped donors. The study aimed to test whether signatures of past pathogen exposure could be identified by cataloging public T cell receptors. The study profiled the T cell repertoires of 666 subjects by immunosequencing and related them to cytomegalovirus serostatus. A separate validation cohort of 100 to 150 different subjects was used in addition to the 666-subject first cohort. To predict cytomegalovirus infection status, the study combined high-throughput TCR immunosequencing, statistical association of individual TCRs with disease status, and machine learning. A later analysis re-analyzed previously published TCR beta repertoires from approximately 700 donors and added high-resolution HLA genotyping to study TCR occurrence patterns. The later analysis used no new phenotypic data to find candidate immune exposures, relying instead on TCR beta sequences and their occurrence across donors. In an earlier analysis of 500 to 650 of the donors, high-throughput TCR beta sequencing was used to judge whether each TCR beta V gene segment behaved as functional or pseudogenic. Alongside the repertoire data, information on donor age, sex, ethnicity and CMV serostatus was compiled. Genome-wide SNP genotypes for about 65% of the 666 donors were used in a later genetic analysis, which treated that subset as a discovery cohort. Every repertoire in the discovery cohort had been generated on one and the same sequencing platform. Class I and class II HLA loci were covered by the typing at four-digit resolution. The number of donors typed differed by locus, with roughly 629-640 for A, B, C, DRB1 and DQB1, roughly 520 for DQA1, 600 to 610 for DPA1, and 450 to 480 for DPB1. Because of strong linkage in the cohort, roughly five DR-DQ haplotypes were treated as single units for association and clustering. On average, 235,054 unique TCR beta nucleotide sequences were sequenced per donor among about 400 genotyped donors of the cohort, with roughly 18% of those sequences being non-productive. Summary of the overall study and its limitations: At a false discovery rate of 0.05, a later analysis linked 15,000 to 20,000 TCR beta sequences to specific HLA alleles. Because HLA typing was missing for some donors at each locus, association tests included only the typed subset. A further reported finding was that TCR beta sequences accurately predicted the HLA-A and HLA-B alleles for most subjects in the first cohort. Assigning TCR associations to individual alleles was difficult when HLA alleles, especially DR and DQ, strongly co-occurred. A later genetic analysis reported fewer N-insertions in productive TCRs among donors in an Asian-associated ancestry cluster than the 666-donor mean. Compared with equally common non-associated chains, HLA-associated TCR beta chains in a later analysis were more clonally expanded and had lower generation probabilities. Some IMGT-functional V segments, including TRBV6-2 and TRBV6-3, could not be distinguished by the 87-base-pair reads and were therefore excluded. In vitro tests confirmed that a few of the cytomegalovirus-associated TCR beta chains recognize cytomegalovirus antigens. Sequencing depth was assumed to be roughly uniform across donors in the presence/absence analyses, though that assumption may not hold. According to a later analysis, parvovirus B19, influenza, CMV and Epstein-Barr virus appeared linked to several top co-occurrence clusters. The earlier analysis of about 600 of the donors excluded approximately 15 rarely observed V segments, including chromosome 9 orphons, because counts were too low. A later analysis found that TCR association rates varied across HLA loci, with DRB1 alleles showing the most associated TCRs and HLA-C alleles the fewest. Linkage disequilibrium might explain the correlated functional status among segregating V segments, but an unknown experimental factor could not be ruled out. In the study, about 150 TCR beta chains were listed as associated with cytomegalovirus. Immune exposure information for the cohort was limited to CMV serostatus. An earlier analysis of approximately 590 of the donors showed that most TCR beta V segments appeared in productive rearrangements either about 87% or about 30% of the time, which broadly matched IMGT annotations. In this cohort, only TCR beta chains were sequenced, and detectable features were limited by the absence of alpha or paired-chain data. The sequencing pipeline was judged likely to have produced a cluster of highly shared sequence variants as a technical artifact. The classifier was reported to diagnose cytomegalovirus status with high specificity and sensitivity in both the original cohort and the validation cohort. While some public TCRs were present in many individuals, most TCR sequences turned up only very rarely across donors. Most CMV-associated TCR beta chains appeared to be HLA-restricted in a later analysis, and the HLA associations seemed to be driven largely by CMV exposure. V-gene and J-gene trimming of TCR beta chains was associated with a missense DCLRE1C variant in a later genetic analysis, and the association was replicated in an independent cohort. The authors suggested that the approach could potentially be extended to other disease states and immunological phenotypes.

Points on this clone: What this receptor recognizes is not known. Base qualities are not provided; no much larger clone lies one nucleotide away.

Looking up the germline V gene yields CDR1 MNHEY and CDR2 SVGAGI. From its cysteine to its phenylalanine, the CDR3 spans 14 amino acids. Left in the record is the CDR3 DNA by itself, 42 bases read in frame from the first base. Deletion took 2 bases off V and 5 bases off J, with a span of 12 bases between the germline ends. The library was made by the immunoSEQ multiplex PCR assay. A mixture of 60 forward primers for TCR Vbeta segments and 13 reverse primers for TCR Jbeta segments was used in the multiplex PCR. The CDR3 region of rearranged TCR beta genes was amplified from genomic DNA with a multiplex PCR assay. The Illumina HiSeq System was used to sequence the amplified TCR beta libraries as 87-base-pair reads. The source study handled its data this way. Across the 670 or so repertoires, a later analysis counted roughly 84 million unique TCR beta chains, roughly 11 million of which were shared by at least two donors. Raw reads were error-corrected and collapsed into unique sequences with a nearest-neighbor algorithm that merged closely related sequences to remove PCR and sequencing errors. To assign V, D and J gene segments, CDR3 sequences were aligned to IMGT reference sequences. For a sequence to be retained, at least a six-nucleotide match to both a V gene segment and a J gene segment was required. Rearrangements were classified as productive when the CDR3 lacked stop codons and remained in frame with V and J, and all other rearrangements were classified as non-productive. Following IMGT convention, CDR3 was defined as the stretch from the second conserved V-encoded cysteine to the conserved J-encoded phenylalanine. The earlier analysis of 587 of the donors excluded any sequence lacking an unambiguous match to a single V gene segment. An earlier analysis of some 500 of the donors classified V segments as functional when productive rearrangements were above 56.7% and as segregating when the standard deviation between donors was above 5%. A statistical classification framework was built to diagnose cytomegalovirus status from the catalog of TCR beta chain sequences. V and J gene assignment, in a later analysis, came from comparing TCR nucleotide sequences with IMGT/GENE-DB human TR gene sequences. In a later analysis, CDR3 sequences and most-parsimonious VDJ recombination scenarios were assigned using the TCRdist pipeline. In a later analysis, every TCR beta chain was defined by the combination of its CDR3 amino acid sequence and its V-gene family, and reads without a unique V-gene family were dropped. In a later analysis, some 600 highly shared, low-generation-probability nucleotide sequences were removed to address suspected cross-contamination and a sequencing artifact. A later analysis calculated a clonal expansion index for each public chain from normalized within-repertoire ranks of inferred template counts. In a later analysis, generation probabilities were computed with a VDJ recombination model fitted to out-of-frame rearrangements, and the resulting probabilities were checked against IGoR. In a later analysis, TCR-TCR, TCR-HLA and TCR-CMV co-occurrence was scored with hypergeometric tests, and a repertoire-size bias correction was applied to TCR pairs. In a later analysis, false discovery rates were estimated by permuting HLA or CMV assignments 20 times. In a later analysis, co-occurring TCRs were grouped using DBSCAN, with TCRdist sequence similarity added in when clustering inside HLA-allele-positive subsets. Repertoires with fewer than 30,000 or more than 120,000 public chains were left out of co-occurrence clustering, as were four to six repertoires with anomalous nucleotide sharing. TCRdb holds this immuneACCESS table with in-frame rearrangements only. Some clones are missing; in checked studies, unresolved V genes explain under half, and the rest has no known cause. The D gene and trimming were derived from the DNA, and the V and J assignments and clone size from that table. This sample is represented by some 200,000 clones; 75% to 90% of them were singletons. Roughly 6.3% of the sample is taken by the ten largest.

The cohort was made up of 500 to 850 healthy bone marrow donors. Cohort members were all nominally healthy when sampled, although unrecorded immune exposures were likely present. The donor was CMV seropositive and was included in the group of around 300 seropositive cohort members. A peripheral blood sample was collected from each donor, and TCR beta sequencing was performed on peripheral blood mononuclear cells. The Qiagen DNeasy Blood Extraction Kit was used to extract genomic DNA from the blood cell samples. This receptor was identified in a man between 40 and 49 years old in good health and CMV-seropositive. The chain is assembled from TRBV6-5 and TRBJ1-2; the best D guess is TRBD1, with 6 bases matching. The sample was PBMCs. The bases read TGTGCCAGCAGTTACGGCAGGGGTAGTTATGGCTACACCTTC. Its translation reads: CASSYGRGSYGYTF.